The rows below give T cell receptor beta chains drawn from one sample of a study of blood T cell repertoires in COVID-19. Sequenced by immunoSEQ multiplex PCR; TCRdb stores in-frame clones only, minus some. The sample yields about 170,000 clones, 83% seen once. Sequencing was carried out using peripheral blood. The receptors stem from a woman in her seventies who had recovered from COVID-19. Each CDR3 is given with its conserved first and last residue. D genes are given only for firm matches. Clone size is given for some rows only: seen once, a few or many times, or a class if the clone is expanded.

V: TRBV28; D: TRBD1; J: TRBJ2-2; size: .; DNA: TGTGCCAGCAGTTTATGGGCCCTCTTGACAGGGGGGAACACCGGGGAGCTGTTTTTT; CDR3: CASSLWALLTGGNTGELFF
V: TRBV5-1; D: .; J: TRBJ2-7; size: .; DNA: TGCGCCAGCAGCTTCGCCTACGAGCAGTACTTC; CDR3: CASSFAYEQYF
V: TRBV5-4; D: .; J: TRBJ1-1; size: .; DNA: TGTGCCAGCAGCTTAGGCAGGGCGGCTGAAGCTTTCTTT; CDR3: CASSLGRAAEAFF
V: TRBV28; D: .; J: TRBJ1-4; size: few; DNA: TGTGCGACCGGCCGGGCTAATGAAAAACTGTTTTTT; CDR3: CATGRANEKLFF
V: TRBV4-3; D: .; J: TRBJ1-5; size: .; DNA: TGCGCCAGCAGCCAAGGCGGGGGAGCGGCTCAGCCCCAGCATTTT; CDR3: CASSQGGGAAQPQHF
V: TRBV2; D: .; J: TRBJ1-5; size: .; DNA: TGTGCCAGCAGTGTGGAGGGAGATCAGCCCCAGCATTTT; CDR3: CASSVEGDQPQHF
V: TRBV30; D: .; J: TRBJ1-1; size: .; DNA: TGTGCCTGGAGAGTGGGGCCTGAAGCTTTCTTT; CDR3: CAWRVGPEAFF
V: TRBV5-1; D: .; J: TRBJ2-3; size: .; DNA: TGCGCCAGCAGCTTACTGGTCTCTAGCACAGATACGCAGTATTTT; CDR3: CASSLLVSSTDTQYF
V: TRBV6-2/TRBV6-3; D: TRBD1; J: TRBJ2-5; size: .; DNA: TGTGCCAGCAGCCGGGCCGGGACAGGCGACGGGTACTTC; CDR3: CASSRAGTGDGYF
V: TRBV2; D: .; J: TRBJ1-1; size: .; DNA: TGTGCCAGCGAAAGAGGGTTGGGGGCGAACACTGAAGCTTTCTTT; CDR3: CASERGLGANTEAFF
V: TRBV6-5; D: .; J: TRBJ1-2; size: .; DNA: TGTGCCAGCAGTTACTGGGCCAGGGGCCCCCATGGCTACACCTTC; CDR3: CASSYWARGPHGYTF
V: TRBV11-3; D: .; J: TRBJ1-1; size: .; DNA: TGTGCCAGCAGCCCAACAGGGCTGGGCACTGAAGCTTTCTTT; CDR3: CASSPTGLGTEAFF
V: TRBV28; D: TRBD1; J: TRBJ2-7; size: .; DNA: TGTGCCAGCACCTCGGCCCGGACAGGGGGGTACGAGCAGTACTTC; CDR3: CASTSARTGGYEQYF
V: TRBV9; D: TRBD2; J: TRBJ2-3; size: few; DNA: TGTGCCAGCAGCCCCCTTGGCGGGAGTGGCACAGATACGCAGTATTTT; CDR3: CASSPLGGSGTDTQYF